This T cell receptor beta chain was sequenced in a study of shared clonotypes between healthy human individuals. Study-wide results and limits: Compared with memory subsets, naive subsets generally had larger estimated richness.

This clone has only a few counts. The antigen is unknown. The sample contains more than one DNA sequence encoding this CDR3. The CDR3 runs to 14 residues. Germline V gene sequence: CDR1 SNHLY, CDR2 FYNNEI. J lost 1 base, V lost 8 bases, and 7 bases had no gene match. Several immunoSEQ plates held equal portions of the genomic DNA taken from each subset. Here immunoSEQ multiplex PCR was the method, and the copy in TCRdb shows in-frame clones only, minus some. Counted here are some 2,500,000 clones, around 93% occurring once; the ten biggest clones make up about 0.36%. The specimen was naive CD4+ T cells from PBMCs. Subset described: CD45RA+ positively selected. V gene TRBV2 combines with J gene TRBJ2-7, with 8 bases aligning to TRBD1. The TCR comes from a man younger than 35 in good health. Some clones in this sample may be carry-over from other donors' samples. CDR3 sequence: CASHRQGSSYEQYF. The CDR3 region has the DNA TGTGCCAGCCATCGACAGGGGAGTTCCTACGAGCAGTACTTC. Together with reference TRBV2 and TRBJ2-7, the CDR3 gives the full variable domain: EPEVTQTPSHQVTQMGQEVILRCVPISNHLYFYWYRQILGQKVEFLVSFYNNEISEKSEIFDDQFSVERPDGSNFTLKIRSTKLEDSAMYFCASHRQGSSYEQYFGPGTRLTVT.